Following are 19 T cell receptor beta chains from one sample sequenced in a study of CD8 T cells in Susac syndrome. cDNA came from about 0.5 to 1 ug RNA primed by random hexamers. Each CDR3 protein gets one entry after TCRdb re-called the immunoSEQ multiplex PCR reads with MiXCR. This sample yields 100,000 to 150,000 distinct CDR3 sequences, of which about 93% are seen a single time; 0.065% to 0.1% belongs to the top ten. Sequencing was done on a sample of CD4+ T cells from PBMCs. These receptors were collected from a human donor in good health.

In this sample, this clonotype turned up once. The V and J genes are TRBV10-3 and TRBJ2-1; D gene uncertain. The V end lost 0 bases, the J end lost 12 bases, and 15 bases lay between the germline ends. CDR1 and CDR2 (germline): ENHRY, SYGVKD. The CDR3 runs 14 residues. The CDR3: CAISESGVGFLQFF. CDR3 coding DNA: TGTGCCATCAGTGAGTCGGGCGTGGGCTTCCTGCAGTTCTTC.

The chain joins TRBV7-2 to TRBJ1-1; perhaps TRBD1 as D (5 bases). Germline V CDR1 and CDR2: SGHTA, FQGNSA. V was shortened by 5 bases and J by 6 bases, with 13 bases between the two germline ends. The CDR3 loop spans 13 amino acids. The CDR3 DNA sequence: TGTGCCAGCAGCCGTAAAACAGGAGCTGAAGCTTTCTTT. Amino acid sequence: CASSRKTGAEAFF.

The chain joins TRBV5-6 to TRBJ2-2, with D perhaps assigned TRBD1 or TRBD2 (5 bases each). The germline CDR1 and CDR2 sequences are SGHDT and YYEEEE. This CDR3 has 14 residues. Trimming pared 2 bases from V and 7 bases from J, leaving 12 bases between. Written as DNA, the CDR3 is TGTGCCAGCAGCTTATTCGGGGCTGGCGGGGAGCTGTTTTTT. Amino acid sequence: CASSLFGAGGELFF.

The chain has TRBV19 and TRBJ2-6; D is tentatively TRBD1 or TRBD2 (5 bases each). This CDR3 is built from 16 residues. V lost 5 bases, J lost 5 bases, and 16 bases lay in between. Germline CDR1 reads LNHDA; CDR2 reads SQIVND (reference sequence). CDR3 nucleotides: TGTGCCAGTAGTTTCGGGACCCTGAAGTGGGCCAACGTCCTGACTTTC. This encodes CASSFGTLKWANVLTF.

The table lists this clonotype with a count of one. The chain is built from TRBV2 and TRBJ2-6, with 8 bases that match TRBD1. J was trimmed by 0 bases and V by 6 bases; bases with no gene match: 10. Germline CDR1 is SNHLY and CDR2 is FYNNEI. The CDR3 runs 18 residues. The CDR3 DNA follows: TGTGCCAGCAGGCAGGGGACAGGAAAAAGCTCTGGGGCCAACGTCCTGACTTTC. Translated, it gives CASRQGTGKSSGANVLTF.

This clonotype has a handful of counts. The rearrangement links TRBV4-3 to TRBJ2-7; D is ambiguous. V was pared by 2 bases and J by 4 bases, with 12 bases between. Looked up from germline, CDR1 is LGHNA and CDR2 is YSLEER. This CDR3 is built from 14 residues. The CDR3 DNA follows: TGCGCCAGCAGCCAAACACTGCCTCCTTACGAGCAGTACTTC. Translated: CASSQTLPPYEQYF.

In this sample, this clonotype turned up once. This chain joins TRBV5-4 and TRBJ1-4; 10 bases are shared with TRBD1. The germline V gene has CDR1 SGHNT and CDR2 YYREEE (reference sequence). The CDR3 totals 16 residues. Trimming cost V 4 bases and J 3 bases; bases outside gene matches: 6. DNA of the CDR3: TGTGCCAGCAGCCCGGGACAGGGGTTGCCTAATGAAAAACTGTTTTTT. Its protein is CASSPGQGLPNEKLFF.

V is TRBV7-2 and J is TRBJ2-5, with D perhaps matching TRBD1 or TRBD2 (5 bases each). V lost 5 bases and J 3 bases, leaving 10 bases between the germline ends. The germline V gene has CDR1 SGHTA and CDR2 FQGNSA. The CDR3 runs to 13 residues. The CDR3 loop is CASSRDVEETQYF. Here the CDR3 DNA reads TGTGCCAGCAGCCGGGACGTTGAAGAGACCCAGTACTTC.

This clonotype showed up just once. J is TRBJ2-5 and V is TRBV5-1; D gene ambiguous. Between the trimmed V and J ends, which lost 1 base and 1 base, there was a span of 14 bases. The CDR3 totals 16 residues. The V gene's germline CDR1 is SGHRS and CDR2 YFSETQ. In nucleotides, the CDR3 is TGCGCCAGCAGCTTGCCGTCTGGCAGAACCCAAGAGACCCAGTACTTC. Its translation: CASSLPSGRTQETQYF. The full variable domain, its missing parts supplied by reference TRBV5-1 and TRBJ2-5, is KAGVTQTPRYLIKTRGQQVTLSCSPISGHRSVSWYQQTPGQGLQFLFEYFSETQRNKGNFPGRFSGRQFSNSRSEMNVSTLELGDSALYLCASSLPSGRTQETQYFGPGTRLLVL.

The rearrangement uses TRBV29-1 and TRBJ1-2; D not certain. The length of the CDR3 is 9 residues. V lost 0 bases and J lost 8, with 1 base in between. CDR1 SQVTM and CDR2 ANQGSEA come from the germline V gene. Here the CDR3 reads CSVEEGYTF. The CDR3 DNA reads TGCAGCGTTGAAGAGGGCTACACCTTC.

This CDR3 reads CASSEGQVSNQPQHF. The CDR3 DNA sequence: TGTGCCAGCAGCGAGGGACAAGTGAGCAATCAGCCCCAGCATTTT. This chain joins TRBV7-2 and TRBJ1-5, with D perhaps TRBD1 (6 bases). V was trimmed by 5 bases and J by 1 base, leaving 12 bases between them. Germline CDR1 SGHTA, CDR2 FQGNSA. The length of the CDR3 is 15 residues.

V and J are TRBV20-1 and TRBJ1-1, with D possibly being TRBD1 (5 bases). Trimming pared 0 bases from V and 1 base from J, leaving 9 bases between. CDR1 and CDR2 (germline): DFQATT, SNEGSKA (reference sequence). CDR3 size: 14 residues. CDR3 sequence (DNA): TGCAGTGCTAGAGATGGACACCAGAACACTGAAGCTTTCTTT. Amino acid sequence: CSARDGHQNTEAFF.

V is TRBV25-1 and J is TRBJ1-1; unclear D gene. Germline CDR1 MGHDK, CDR2 SYGVNS. The CDR3 runs 15 residues. V lost 5 bases to trimming and J lost 1 base, with 14 bases between them. CDR3 in amino acids: CASSSHISQNTEAFF. The DNA for the CDR3 is TGTGCCAGCAGTTCCCATATTAGCCAGAACACTGAAGCTTTCTTT.

The chain links TRBV19 to TRBJ1-1; 8 positions match TRBD1. J gave up 6 bases and V 4 bases, and 4 bases lay outside the gene matches. This CDR3 contains 13 residues. Germline CDR1 and CDR2: LNHDA and SQIVND (reference sequence). The CDR3 nucleotides are TGTGCCAGTAGTAACCAGGGGGCAGCTGAAGCTTTCTTT. Residues: CASSNQGAAEAFF. Complete variable domain (other parts from reference TRBV19 and TRBJ1-1): DGGITQSPKYLFRKEGQNVTLSCEQNLNHDAMYWYRQDPGQGLRLIYYSQIVNDFQKGDIAEGYSVSREKKESFPLTVTSAQKNPTAFYLCASSNQGAAEAFFGQGTRLTVV.

The chain couples TRBV20-1 to TRBJ1-1, with a tentative D call TRBD1 (5 bases). Germline V CDR1 and CDR2: DFQATT, SNEGSKA (reference sequence). The CDR3 covers 14 residues. V lost 2 bases to trimming and J lost 4 bases, with 14 bases between them. As DNA, the CDR3 is TGCAGTGCTAGATCTGGGGACCTTGGCACTGAAGCTTTCTTT. This gives the protein CSARSGDLGTEAFF.

V gene TRBV29-1 combines with J gene TRBJ2-7; a weak D match, TRBD2 (5 bases). Trimming left V 0 bases short and J 0 bases short, with 9 bases between. Germline lookup yields CDR1 SQVTM and CDR2 ANQGSEA. This CDR3 spans 14 amino acids. The CDR3 loop is CSVEEGSRSYEQYF. The CDR3 region has the DNA TGCAGCGTTGAAGAGGGGAGCCGCTCCTACGAGCAGTACTTC.

In its sample, this clonotype was seen once. The rearrangement links TRBV5-1 to TRBJ1-1; possibly TRBD1 for D (5 bases). This CDR3 has 14 residues. The V gene's germline CDR1 is SGHRS and CDR2 YFSETQ. V was clipped by 4 bases and J by 1 base, with 11 bases between them. The CDR3 is CASSGQGGNTEAFF. The CDR3 coding sequence is TGCGCCAGCAGCGGCCAGGGAGGGAACACTGAAGCTTTCTTT.

The chain carries TRBV20-1 and TRBJ2-3, with no clear D. This CDR3 has 16 amino acids. V gave up 5 bases and J gave up 1 base, with 19 bases separating them. CDR1 and CDR2 (germline): DFQATT, SNEGSKA (reference sequence). The CDR3 region has the DNA TGCAGTGCTTATTCAGAGGTGGAAGGAGGCACAGATACGCAGTATTTT. It translates to CSAYSEVEGGTDTQYF.

The rearrangement joins TRBV7-9 to TRBJ2-3; D not certain. V gave up 1 base and J gave up 5 bases, with 10 bases separating them. CDR3 length: 14 amino acids. The germline V gene encodes CDR1 SEHNR and CDR2 FQNEAQ (reference sequence). CDR3 region: CASSLVSRRDTQYF. The CDR3 DNA sequence: TGTGCCAGCAGCTTAGTCTCCCGTCGAGATACGCAGTATTTT.